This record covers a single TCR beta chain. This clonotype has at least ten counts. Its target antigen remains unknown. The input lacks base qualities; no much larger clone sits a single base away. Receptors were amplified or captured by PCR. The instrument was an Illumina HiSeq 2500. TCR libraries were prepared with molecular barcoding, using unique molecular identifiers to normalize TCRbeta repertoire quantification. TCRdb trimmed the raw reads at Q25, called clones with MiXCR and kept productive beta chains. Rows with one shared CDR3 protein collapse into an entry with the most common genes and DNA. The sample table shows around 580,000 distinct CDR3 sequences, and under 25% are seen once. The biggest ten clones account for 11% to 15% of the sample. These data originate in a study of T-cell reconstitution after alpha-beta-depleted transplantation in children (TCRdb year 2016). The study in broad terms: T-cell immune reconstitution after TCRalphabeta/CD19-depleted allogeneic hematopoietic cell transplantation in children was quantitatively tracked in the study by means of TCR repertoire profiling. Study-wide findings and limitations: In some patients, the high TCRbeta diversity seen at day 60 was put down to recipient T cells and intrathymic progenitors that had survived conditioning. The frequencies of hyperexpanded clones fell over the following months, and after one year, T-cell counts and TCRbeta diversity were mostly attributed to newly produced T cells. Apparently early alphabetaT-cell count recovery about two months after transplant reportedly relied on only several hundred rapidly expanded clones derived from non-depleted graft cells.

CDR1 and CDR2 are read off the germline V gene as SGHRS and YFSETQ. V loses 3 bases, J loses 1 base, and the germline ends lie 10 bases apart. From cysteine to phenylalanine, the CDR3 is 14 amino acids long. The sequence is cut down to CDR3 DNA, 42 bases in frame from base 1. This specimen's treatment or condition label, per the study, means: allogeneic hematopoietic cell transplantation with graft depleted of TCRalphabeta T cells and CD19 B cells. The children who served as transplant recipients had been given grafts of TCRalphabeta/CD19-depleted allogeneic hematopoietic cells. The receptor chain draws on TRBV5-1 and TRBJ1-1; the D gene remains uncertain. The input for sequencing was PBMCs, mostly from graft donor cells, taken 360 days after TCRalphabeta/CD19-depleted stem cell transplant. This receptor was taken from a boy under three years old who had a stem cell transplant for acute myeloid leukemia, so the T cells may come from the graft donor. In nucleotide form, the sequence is TGCGCCAGCAGCTCCATCGCACAGAACACTGAAGCTTTCTTT. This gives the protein CASSSIAQNTEAFF.